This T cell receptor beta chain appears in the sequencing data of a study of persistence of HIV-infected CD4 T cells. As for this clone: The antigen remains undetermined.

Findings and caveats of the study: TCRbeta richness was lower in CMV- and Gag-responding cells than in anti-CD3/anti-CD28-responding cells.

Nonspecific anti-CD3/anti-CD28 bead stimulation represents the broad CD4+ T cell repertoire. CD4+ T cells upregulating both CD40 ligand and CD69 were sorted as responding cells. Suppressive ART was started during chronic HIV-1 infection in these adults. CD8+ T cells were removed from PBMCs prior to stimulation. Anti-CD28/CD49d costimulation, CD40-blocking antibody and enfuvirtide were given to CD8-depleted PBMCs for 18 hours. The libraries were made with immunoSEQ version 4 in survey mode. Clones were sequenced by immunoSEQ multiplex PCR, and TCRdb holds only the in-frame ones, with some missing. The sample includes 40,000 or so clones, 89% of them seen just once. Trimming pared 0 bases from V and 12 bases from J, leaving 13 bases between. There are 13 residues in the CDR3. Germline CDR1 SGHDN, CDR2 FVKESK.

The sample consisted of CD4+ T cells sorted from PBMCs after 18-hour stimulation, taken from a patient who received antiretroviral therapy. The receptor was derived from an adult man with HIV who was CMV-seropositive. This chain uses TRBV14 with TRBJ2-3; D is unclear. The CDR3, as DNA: TGTGCCAGCAGCCAAGAATGGAACGGGCCTCAGTATTTT. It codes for CASSQEWNGPQYF.